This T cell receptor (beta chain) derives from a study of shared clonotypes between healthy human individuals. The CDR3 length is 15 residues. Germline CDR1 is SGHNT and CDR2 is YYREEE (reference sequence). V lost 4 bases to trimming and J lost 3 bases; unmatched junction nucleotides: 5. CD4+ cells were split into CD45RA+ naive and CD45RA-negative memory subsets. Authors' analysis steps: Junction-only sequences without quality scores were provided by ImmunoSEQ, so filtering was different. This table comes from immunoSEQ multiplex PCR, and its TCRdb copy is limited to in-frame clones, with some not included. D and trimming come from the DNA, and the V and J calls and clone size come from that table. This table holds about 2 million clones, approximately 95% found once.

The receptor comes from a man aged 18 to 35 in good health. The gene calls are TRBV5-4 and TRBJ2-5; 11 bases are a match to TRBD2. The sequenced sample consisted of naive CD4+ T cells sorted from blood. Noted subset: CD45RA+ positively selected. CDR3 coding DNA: TGTGCCAGCAGCCCGCAGGGACTAGCGGAAGAGACCCAGTACTTC. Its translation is CASSPQGLAEETQYF.